These 15 T cell receptor beta chains were sequenced from one sample in a study of T cell responses to AZD1222 COVID-19 vaccine (dated by TCRdb to 2020 to 2023). The time point label on this specimen signifies: baseline before first vaccination. Libraries were prepared through the immunoSEQ multiplex PCR assay. In its TCRdb copy, this immuneACCESS table keeps in-frame sequences only and misses some clones. Where compared with another copy, unresolved V genes explain less than half of these, and the others have no known cause. The sample profile shows roughly 100,000 clones; approximately 88% of them were found once. The top ten hold roughly 20% of the sample. The sample was peripheral blood, taken on day 0 of AZD1222 vaccination. Receptor source: an adult in good health.

The V and J genes are TRBV28 and TRBJ1-3; no definite D call. Trimming removed 5 bases from V and 1 base from J, with 6 bases in between. CDR3 size: 13 residues. Germline CDR1 and CDR2: MDHEN and SYDVKM. The CDR3 region has the DNA TGTGCCAGCAGTCTGGGGTCTGGAAACACCATATATTTT. It yields the protein CASSLGSGNTIYF.

This chain links TRBV15 with TRBJ2-7, with no clear D. CDR1 is LNHNV and CDR2 is YYDKDF in the germline V gene (reference sequence). V lost 0 bases and J 0 bases, leaving 12 bases between the germline ends. The CDR3 contains 16 residues. This chain's CDR3 is CATSRDLSAASYEQYF. The DNA for the CDR3 is TGTGCCACCAGCAGAGATCTCTCTGCAGCCTCCTACGAGCAGTACTTC.

The V gene is TRBV6-4, the J gene TRBJ2-3, with D possibly TRBD1 on 6 matching bases. V was trimmed by 5 bases and J by 4 bases, leaving 13 bases between them. Germline lookup yields CDR1 MRHNA and CDR2 SNTAGT. CDR3 length equals 14 residues. CDR3 protein: CASSLDRISDTQYF. CDR3 coding DNA: TGTGCCAGCAGTCTAGACAGGATCTCAGATACGCAGTATTTT.

The rearrangement uses TRBV6-4 and TRBJ1-1; no reliable D call. V dropped 6 bases and J dropped 3 bases, with 17 bases sitting between them. The CDR3 sequence is 15 residues long. Germline V gene sequence: CDR1 MRHNA, CDR2 SNTAGT. CDR3 nucleotide sequence: TGTGCCAGCAGCAGCCGCGACATCACTGACACTGAAGCTTTCTTT. This codes for CASSSRDITDTEAFF.

The CDR3 spells CSSRGIGTDTQYF. The DNA for the CDR3 is TGCAGCTCCCGCGGAATAGGGACAGATACGCAGTATTTT. The J gene is TRBJ2-3, the V gene TRBV29-1; D not certain. CDR3 length equals 13 residues. V lost 8 bases to trimming and J lost 3 bases, with 15 bases between them. Germline V gene sequence: CDR1 SQVTM, CDR2 ANQGSEA.

The chain joins TRBV4-3 to TRBJ1-4; possibly TRBD1 for D (5 bases). Trimming pared 0 bases from V and 7 bases from J, leaving 15 bases between. The CDR3 runs 16 residues. Germline CDR1 and CDR2: LGHNA and YSLEER. CDR3 nucleotides: TGCGCCAGCAGCCAAGATTTGGCAGGGAGGGCTGAAAAACTGTTTTTT. Translated, it gives CASSQDLAGRAEKLFF.

V and J are TRBV3-1 (or the pseudogene TRBV3-2) and TRBJ2-1, with 7 bases fitting TRBD2. Germline loops: CDR1 LGHDT, CDR2 YNNKEL (reference sequence). The J segment lost 4 bases and the V segment lost 5 bases, leaving 11 bases of the junction unmatched. The CDR3 contains 16 residues. DNA for the CDR3: TGTGCCAGCAGCGCTACCGGGACTAAAATTTACAATGAGCAGTTCTTC. Translation: CASSATGTKIYNEQFF.

The rearrangement joins TRBV7-6 to TRBJ2-7, with 10 bases lining up with TRBD2. Unmatched junction bases numbered 10, after V lost 5 bases and J lost 3 bases. The CDR3 runs to 16 residues. Germline CDR1 is SGHVS and CDR2 is FNYEAQ. The CDR3 protein is CASSLNPSGGNYEQYF. CDR3 DNA sequence: TGTGCCAGCAGCCTAAATCCTAGCGGGGGTAACTACGAGCAGTACTTC.

The chain couples TRBV7-2 to TRBJ2-3; 7 bases are a match to TRBD2. Germline V lookup: CDR1 SGHTA, CDR2 FQGNSA. The CDR3 is 13 residues long. Losses at the gene ends were 5 bases for V and 10 bases for J; bases not matched to a gene: 9. This CDR3 is CASSTLRGGAQYF. As DNA, the CDR3 is TGTGCCAGCAGCACCCTCCGCGGGGGTGCGCAGTATTTT.

In its sample, this clone was seen once. The gene calls are TRBV30 and TRBJ2-5; 7 bases agree with TRBD2. J lost 4 bases, V lost 7 bases, and 18 bases had no gene match. The germline CDR1 and CDR2 sequences are GTSNPN and SVGIG (reference sequence). The CDR3 loop spans 16 amino acids. CDR3 sequence reads: CASNLIGGGRGETQYF. DNA for the CDR3: TGTGCCTCCAACCTGATTGGGGGGGGTCGGGGAGAGACCCAGTACTTC.

The rearrangement links TRBV5-4 to TRBJ2-5, with D uncertain. The germline V and J ends were trimmed by 2 bases and 5 bases, with 10 bases remaining between them. This CDR3 is built from 13 residues. Germline V gene lookup returns CDR1 SGHNT and CDR2 YYREEE (reference sequence). This chain's CDR3 is CASSLTTGETQYF. The CDR3 nucleotides are TGTGCCAGCAGCTTAACCACTGGGGAGACCCAGTACTTC.

This chain joins TRBV4-3 and TRBJ1-6; D is unclear. This CDR3 has 15 residues. V lost 0 bases and J 5 bases, leaving 8 bases between the germline ends. Per the germline V gene, CDR1 is LGHNA and CDR2 is YSLEER. The CDR3 DNA sequence: TGCGCCAGCAGCCAAGAAGCACGGGATAATTCACCCCTCCACTTT. It codes for CASSQEARDNSPLHF.

The J gene is TRBJ1-2, the V gene TRBV5-6, with a possible D match to TRBD1 (6 bases). Germline V gene data show CDR1 as SGHDT and CDR2 as YYEEEE. There are 14 residues in the CDR3. The germline V and J ends were trimmed by 4 bases and 4 bases, with 14 bases remaining between them. For the CDR3, the DNA is TGTGCCAGCAGCCGAGGAGAGGGGGGCTATGGCTACACCTTC. This sequence encodes CASSRGEGGYGYTF.

The J gene is TRBJ2-1, the V gene TRBV7-2, with D perhaps TRBD2 (6 bases). There are 16 residues in the CDR3. The V gene's germline CDR1 is SGHTA and CDR2 FQGNSA. V was pared by 5 bases and J by 0 bases, with 14 bases between. CDR3 sequence: CASSAAGRNSYNEQFF. CDR3 coding DNA: TGTGCCAGCAGCGCCGCCGGGAGAAACTCCTACAATGAGCAGTTCTTC.

The chain carries TRBV3-1 (or the pseudogene TRBV3-2) and TRBJ1-3, with D possibly matching TRBD1 (5 bases). Trimming removed 1 base from V and 0 bases from J, with 13 bases in between. The CDR3 runs 17 residues. CDR1 is LGHDT and CDR2 is YNNKEL in the germline V gene (reference sequence). CDR3: CASSQAPDRLSGNTIYF. The CDR3 DNA is TGTGCCAGCAGCCAAGCTCCTGACAGACTCTCTGGAAACACCATATATTTT.